This T cell receptor (beta chain) appears in the sequencing data of a study of T cell responses to AZD1222 COVID-19 vaccine. Findings of the study overall: Repertoires were sampled only after the peak T cell response.

TCRdb's table, derived via immunoSEQ multiplex PCR, lists solely in-frame clones and lacks some. The sample has under 300,000 clones, approximately 93% seen once; the top ten hold 0.55%. In germline, CDR1 is SGHDN, CDR2 FVKESK. This CDR3 has 13 residues. The germline V and J ends were trimmed by 7 bases and 5 bases, with 12 bases remaining between them. Comment on this clone: What it binds is unknown.

The sample in question was peripheral blood, obtained on day 0 of AZD1222 vaccination. The chain carries TRBV14 and TRBJ1-5; D remains unclear. The sequence was collected from an adult in good health. The CDR3 DNA follows: TGTGCCAGCACCGACGGCAAGGATCAGCCCCAGCATTTT. This translates into CASTDGKDQPQHF. Based on the CDR3 plus reference TRBV14 and TRBJ1-5, the full variable domain is EAGVTQFPSHSVIEKGQTVTLRCDPISGHDNLYWYRRVMGKEIKFLLHFVKESKQDESGMPNNRFLAERTGGTYSTLKVQPAELEDSGVYFCASTDGKDQPQHFGDGTRLSIL.